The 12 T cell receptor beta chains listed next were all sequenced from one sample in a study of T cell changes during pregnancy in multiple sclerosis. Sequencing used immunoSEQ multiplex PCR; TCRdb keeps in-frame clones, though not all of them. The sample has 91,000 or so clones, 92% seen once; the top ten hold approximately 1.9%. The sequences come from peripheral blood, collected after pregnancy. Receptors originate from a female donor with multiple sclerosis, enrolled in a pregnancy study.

DNA for the CDR3: TGCGCCAGCAGCATAGGACTAGCGCGAAATGAGCAGTTCTTC. Its translation: CASSIGLARNEQFF. The chain employs TRBV5-1 and TRBJ2-1; 9 bases are a match to TRBD2. This CDR3 spans 14 amino acids. Trimming took 4 bases from V and 7 from J; bases not matched to a gene: 6. The V gene's germline CDR1 is SGHRS and CDR2 YFSETQ.

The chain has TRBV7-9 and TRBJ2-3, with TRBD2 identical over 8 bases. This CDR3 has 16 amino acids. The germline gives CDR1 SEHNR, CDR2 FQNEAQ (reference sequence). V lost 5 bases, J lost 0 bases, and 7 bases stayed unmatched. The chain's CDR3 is CASSGLSGGSTDTQYF. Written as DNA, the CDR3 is TGTGCCAGCAGCGGATTGAGCGGGGGAAGCACAGATACGCAGTATTTT.

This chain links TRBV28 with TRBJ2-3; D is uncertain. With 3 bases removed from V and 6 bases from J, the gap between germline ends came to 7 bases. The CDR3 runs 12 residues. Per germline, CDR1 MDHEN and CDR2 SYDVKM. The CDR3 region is CASSFKFDTQYF. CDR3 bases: TGTGCCAGCAGTTTTAAATTCGATACGCAGTATTTT.

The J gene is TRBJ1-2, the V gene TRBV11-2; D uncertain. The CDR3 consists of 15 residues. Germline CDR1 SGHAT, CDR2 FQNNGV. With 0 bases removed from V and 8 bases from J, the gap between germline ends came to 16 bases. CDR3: CASSLDWRRGNGYTF. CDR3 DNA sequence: TGTGCCAGCAGCTTAGATTGGCGGAGAGGGAACGGCTACACCTTC.

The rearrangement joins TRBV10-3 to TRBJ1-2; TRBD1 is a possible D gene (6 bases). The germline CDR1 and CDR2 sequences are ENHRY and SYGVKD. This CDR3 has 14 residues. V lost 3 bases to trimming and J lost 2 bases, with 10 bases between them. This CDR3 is CAISETGLNYGYTF. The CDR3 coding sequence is TGTGCCATCAGTGAAACAGGGTTGAACTATGGCTACACCTTC.

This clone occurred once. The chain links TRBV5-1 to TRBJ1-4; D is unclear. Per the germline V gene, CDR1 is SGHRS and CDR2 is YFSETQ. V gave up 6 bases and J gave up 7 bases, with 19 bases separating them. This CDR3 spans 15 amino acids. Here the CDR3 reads CASTSSGGLGEKLFF. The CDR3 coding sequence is TGCGCCAGCACCTCCTCGGGCGGGCTGGGTGAAAAACTGTTTTTT.

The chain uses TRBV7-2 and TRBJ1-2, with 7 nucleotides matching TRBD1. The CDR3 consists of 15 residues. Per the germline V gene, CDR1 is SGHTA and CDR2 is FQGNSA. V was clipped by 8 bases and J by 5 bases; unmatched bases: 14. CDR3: CASVLNPGTEYGYTF. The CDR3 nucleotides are TGTGCCAGCGTTTTAAACCCCGGGACAGAATATGGCTACACCTTC. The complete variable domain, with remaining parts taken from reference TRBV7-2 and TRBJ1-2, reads GAGVSQSPSNKVTEKGKDVELRCDPISGHTALYWYRQSLGQGLEFLIYFQGNSAPDKSGLPSDRFSAERTGGSVSTLTIQRTQQEDSAVYLCASVLNPGTEYGYTFGSGTRLTVV.

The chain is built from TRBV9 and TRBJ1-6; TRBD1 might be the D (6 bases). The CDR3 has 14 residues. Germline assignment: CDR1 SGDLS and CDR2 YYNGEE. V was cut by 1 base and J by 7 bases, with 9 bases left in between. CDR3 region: CASSVTGSNSPLHF. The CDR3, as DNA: TGTGCCAGCAGCGTAACAGGGTCCAATTCACCCCTCCACTTT. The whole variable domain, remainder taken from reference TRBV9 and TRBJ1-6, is DSGVTQTPKHLITATGQRVTLRCSPRSGDLSVYWYQQSLDQGLQFLIQYYNGEERAKGNILERFSAQQFPDLHSELNLSSLELGDSALYFCASSVTGSNSPLHFGNGTRLTVT.

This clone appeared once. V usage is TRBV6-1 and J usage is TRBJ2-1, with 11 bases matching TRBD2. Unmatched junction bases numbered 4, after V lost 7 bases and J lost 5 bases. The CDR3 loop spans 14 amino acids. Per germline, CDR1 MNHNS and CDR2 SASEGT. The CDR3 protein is CASIATSGNNEQFF. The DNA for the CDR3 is TGTGCCAGCATCGCGACTAGCGGGAACAATGAGCAGTTCTTC.

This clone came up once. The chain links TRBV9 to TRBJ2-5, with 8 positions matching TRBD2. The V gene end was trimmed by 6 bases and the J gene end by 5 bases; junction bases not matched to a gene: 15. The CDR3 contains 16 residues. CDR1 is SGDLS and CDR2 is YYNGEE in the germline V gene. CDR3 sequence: CASTLTGTRPWETQYF. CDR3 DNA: TGTGCCAGCACGCTAACCGGGACTAGGCCTTGGGAGACCCAGTACTTC.

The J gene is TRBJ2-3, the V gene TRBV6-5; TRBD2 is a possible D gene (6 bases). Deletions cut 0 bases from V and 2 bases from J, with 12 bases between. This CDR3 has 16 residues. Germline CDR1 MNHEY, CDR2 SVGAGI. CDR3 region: CASSYSAGTPTDTQYF. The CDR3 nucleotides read TGTGCCAGCAGTTACTCAGCGGGCACCCCCACAGATACGCAGTATTTT.

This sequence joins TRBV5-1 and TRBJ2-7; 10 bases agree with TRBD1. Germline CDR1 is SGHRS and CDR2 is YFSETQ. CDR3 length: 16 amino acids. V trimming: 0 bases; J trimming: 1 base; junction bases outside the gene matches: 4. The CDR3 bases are TGCGCCAGCAGCTTGGGGGGGGGACAGGGGTCCTACGAGCAGTACTTC. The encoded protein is CASSLGGGQGSYEQYF.